This T cell receptor beta chain was captured in a study of T cell responses to AZD1222 COVID-19 vaccine. Study findings and constraints: Vaccine-associated CD4 TCRs ranged over spike, dominating at 160-218 and 743-854. Clonal diversity may have been underestimated in mostly white British donors.

Germline V gene lookup returns CDR1 SGHRS and CDR2 YFSETQ. The CDR3 contains 14 residues. V lost 2 bases and J 4 bases, leaving 12 bases between the germline ends. Clones were read by immunoSEQ multiplex PCR, and TCRdb kept only the in-frame ones, dropping some. This sample has some 95,000 clones, with roughly 90% found just once. Comments on this clone: Its antigen is as yet unknown.

Material: peripheral blood, obtained 28 days after the second AZD1222 dose. The TCR comes from an adult who received the AZD1222 COVID-19 vaccine. The chain couples TRBV5-1 to TRBJ2-5, with D perhaps TRBD1 or TRBD2 (5 bases each). The CDR3 is CASSFNGARETQYF. The CDR3 nucleotides are TGCGCCAGCAGCTTTAACGGGGCCCGAGAGACCCAGTACTTC.